The 21 T cell receptor beta chains listed next were all sequenced from one sample in a study of cytomegalovirus exposure and HLA in healthy donors. The PCR contained 60 Vbeta and 13 Jbeta primers. Sequenced by immunoSEQ multiplex PCR; TCRdb stores in-frame clones only, minus some. The data contain 210,000 or so clones, about 87% of them singletons. The sequenced sample consisted of PBMCs. Receptors were obtained from a man aged 25-40 years in good health and CMV-seronegative.

The rearrangement links TRBV27 to TRBJ2-5; the D gene is possibly TRBD2 (6 bases). The J call is uncertain, as TRBJ2-7 better fits the DNA end. Germline CDR1 reads MNHEY; CDR2 reads SMNVEV (reference sequence). This CDR3 comprises 15 residues. CDR3 in DNA: TGTGCCAGCAGTTTTCTCTCGGGACTCCCTTACGAGCAGTACTTC. Translated: CASSFLSGLPYEQYF.

The chain has TRBV27 and TRBJ1-4, with 7 bases lining up with TRBD1. CDR3 length equals 16 residues. Germline loops: CDR1 MNHEY, CDR2 SMNVEV (reference sequence). The trim removed 4 bases at V and 2 bases at J, leaving 7 bases unmatched. CDR3 region: CASSWQGGRTNEKLFF. The CDR3 DNA reads TGTGCCAGCAGTTGGCAGGGGGGTAGGACTAATGAAAAACTGTTTTTT.

This rearrangement joins TRBV5-1 to TRBJ2-3; 9 nucleotides match TRBD1. The CDR3 has 15 residues. Germline V lookup: CDR1 SGHRS, CDR2 YFSETQ. V was clipped by 4 bases and J by 0 bases; unmatched bases: 3. CDR3 sequence (DNA): TGCGCCAGCAGCAGCGGACAGGGGAGCACAGATACGCAGTATTTT. Translation: CASSSGQGSTDTQYF.

This chain connects TRBV5-1 to TRBJ1-2; TRBD1 matches 9 bases. Germline-derived CDR1 and CDR2 are SGHRS and YFSETQ. This CDR3 is built from 12 residues. Losses at the gene ends were 3 bases for V and 8 bases for J; bases not matched to a gene: 2. For the CDR3, the DNA is TGCGCCAGCAGCTCGACAGGGGGAGGCTACACCTTC. Encoded protein: CASSSTGGGYTF.

CDR3 DNA: TGTGCCAGCAGCCAGACCAGAAGCGGGGGAAAACTGTTTTTT. Translating gives CASSQTRSGGKLFF. This chain connects TRBV7-9 to TRBJ1-4, with a weak D call TRBD1 (5 bases). The germline V and J ends were trimmed by 5 bases and 10 bases, with 17 bases remaining between them. CDR1 and CDR2 from the germline V gene are SEHNR and FQNEAQ (reference sequence). CDR3 size: 14 residues.

Of note for this clone: The sample contains more than one DNA sequence encoding this CDR3. The chain uses TRBV28 and TRBJ1-5; 7 bases are a match to TRBD1. V shed 7 bases and J 4 bases; nucleotides not matched to a gene: 10. CDR3 size: 15 residues. The germline gives CDR1 MDHEN, CDR2 SYDVKM. CDR3 loop: CASNLRDSGNQPQHF. CDR3 in DNA: TGTGCCAGCAACCTCCGGGACAGTGGGAATCAGCCCCAGCATTTT.

V gene TRBV7-2 combines with J gene TRBJ1-6; no firm D call. This CDR3 contains 13 residues. CDR1 is SGHTA, CDR2 FQGNSA, per germline. Trimming removed 5 bases at V and 4 bases at J, with 6 bases between. The CDR3 region is CASSPGYNSPLHF. In DNA form, the CDR3 reads TGTGCCAGCAGCCCAGGATATAATTCACCCCTCCACTTT.

This chain links TRBV28 with TRBJ2-7, with TRBD2 identical over 11 bases. Germline CDR1 and CDR2: MDHEN and SYDVKM. The length of the CDR3 is 15 residues. The junction had 9 bases not matched to a gene; V was cut back by 7 bases and J by 4 bases. This chain's CDR3 is CASTPTSGELYEQYF. CDR3 DNA sequence: TGTGCCAGCACCCCGACTAGCGGGGAGCTTTACGAGCAGTACTTC.

This clone was recorded once. The J gene is TRBJ1-1, the V gene TRBV5-1, with TRBD1 identical over 7 bases. V lost 7 bases, J lost 5 bases, and 11 bases stayed unmatched. The germline V gene has CDR1 SGHRS and CDR2 YFSETQ. This CDR3 is built from 14 residues. CDR3 amino acids: CASGNTGEGTEAFF. CDR3 DNA: TGCGCCAGCGGAAACACAGGGGAAGGGACTGAAGCTTTCTTT.

The chain joins TRBV6-6 to TRBJ1-5, with D possibly being TRBD1 (6 bases). The CDR3 totals 14 residues. The germline gives CDR1 MNHNY, CDR2 SVGAGI (reference sequence). The V end was cut by 0 bases, the J end by 7 bases, with 10 bases between. DNA for the CDR3: TGTGCCAGCAGTTACTCTAACAGGGCCCAGCCCCAGCATTTT. Its protein product is CASSYSNRAQPQHF.

The chain joins TRBV27 to TRBJ2-1, with 10 nucleotides matching TRBD2. Looked up from germline, CDR1 is MNHEY and CDR2 is SMNVEV (reference sequence). The CDR3 spans 18 residues. V dropped 5 bases and J dropped 7; count of bases not matched to a gene: 17. DNA of the CDR3: TGTGCCAGCAGTGGGTATCGGGCTAGCGGGAGTCGGGGAAATGAGCAGTTCTTC. It specifies CASSGYRASGSRGNEQFF.

This clone was seen just once. This chain connects TRBV5-3 to TRBJ1-5, with TRBD1 matching 9 bases. TRBV5-3 is placed among ORFs of uncertain function. This CDR3 spans 20 amino acids. The V gene end was trimmed by 4 bases and the J gene end by 4 bases; junction bases not matched to a gene: 21. The CDR3 coding sequence is TGTGCCAGAAGCACACCGCCGGGACGGTCACAGGGGGCCTCAAATCAGCCCCAGCATTTT. It encodes CARSTPPGRSQGASNQPQHF.

The chain uses TRBV6-1 and TRBJ2-6; D is unresolved. Trimming left V 7 bases short and J 0 bases short, with 10 bases between. The germline V gene encodes CDR1 MNHNS and CDR2 SASEGT. The CDR3 covers 15 residues. The CDR3 sequence is CASTPQSSGANVLTF. In DNA, the CDR3 is TGTGCCAGCACTCCACAAAGCTCTGGGGCCAACGTCCTGACTTTC.

The chain has TRBV7-9 and TRBJ1-1; D unresolved. The length of the CDR3 is 9 residues. Germline V gene sequence: CDR1 SEHNR, CDR2 FQNEAQ (reference sequence). V gave up 11 bases and J gave up 3 bases, with 4 bases separating them. CDR3 nucleotides: TGTGCCGTCGACACTGAAGCTTTCTTT. Protein: CAVDTEAFF.

The chain uses TRBV9 and TRBJ1-1; no reliable D call. Germline V lookup: CDR1 SGDLS, CDR2 YYNGEE. The V gene lost 3 bases and the J gene lost 3 bases, with 9 bases spanning the gap. The CDR3 covers 13 residues. For the CDR3, the DNA is TGTGCCAGCAGCGGCGGTGGGTACACTGAAGCTTTCTTT. Protein product: CASSGGGYTEAFF.

The CDR3 reads CASSDLGASLKTQYF. The CDR3, as DNA: TGCGCCAGCAGTGATTTGGGGGCAAGTTTGAAGACCCAGTACTTC. The V and J genes are TRBV10-2 and TRBJ2-5, with D perhaps matching TRBD1 (6 bases). The germline V gene has CDR1 WSHSY and CDR2 SAAADI. The CDR3 has 15 residues. Trimming left V 3 bases short and J 6 bases short, with 17 bases between.

The rearrangement joins TRBV2 to TRBJ2-3; 10 bases agree with TRBD2. The V segment lost 10 bases and the J segment 5 bases; nucleotides outside the gene matches: 9. Per the germline V gene, CDR1 is SNHLY and CDR2 is FYNNEI. The CDR3 covers 14 residues. The CDR3 nucleotides read TGTGCCACAGGGGCTAGCGGGAGCGGAGATACGCAGTATTTT. Its protein product is CATGASGSGDTQYF. Looking up the rest from reference TRBV2 and TRBJ2-3 gives the full variable domain: EPEVTQTPSHQVTQMGQEVILRCVPISNHLYFYWYRQILGQKVEFLVSFYNNEISEKSEIFDDQFSVERPDGSNFTLKIRSTKLEDSAMYFCATGASGSGDTQYFGPGTRLTVL.

V usage is TRBV27 and J usage is TRBJ2-7; TRBD1 agrees at 7 bases. This CDR3 comprises 16 residues. Germline V CDR1 and CDR2: MNHEY, SMNVEV (reference sequence). The V segment lost 0 bases and the J segment 0 bases; nucleotides outside the gene matches: 5. CDR3 sequence: CASSLSTGNPSYEQYF. The CDR3 DNA reads TGTGCCAGCAGTTTATCGACAGGGAACCCCTCCTACGAGCAGTACTTC.

The chain carries TRBV27 and TRBJ1-5, with 9 bases matching TRBD1. The CDR3 consists of 15 residues. Trimming at V came to 6 bases and at J to 5 bases, leaving 8 bases not matched to a gene. CDR1 is MNHEY and CDR2 is SMNVEV in the germline V gene (reference sequence). This chain's CDR3 is CASRHTGGAYQPQHF. The CDR3 nucleotides are TGTGCCAGCAGACATACAGGGGGCGCTTATCAGCCCCAGCATTTT.

This sequence joins TRBV7-8 and TRBJ2-1; 11 bases line up with TRBD2. The CDR3 totals 17 residues. V shed 3 bases, J shed 2 bases, and the junction held 6 bases outside the gene matches. Per the germline V gene, CDR1 is SGHVS and CDR2 is FQNEAQ. CDR3 region: CASSFRLAGPTYNEQFF. In DNA form, the CDR3 reads TGTGCCAGCAGCTTTCGACTAGCGGGACCCACCTACAATGAGCAGTTCTTC.

V usage is TRBV4-2 and J usage is TRBJ2-7; D is possibly TRBD1 (6 bases). The CDR3 is 16 residues long. Trimming left V 6 bases short and J 0 bases short, with 18 bases between. Germline V gene data show CDR1 as LGHNA and CDR2 as YNFKEQ. This CDR3 is CASSPRMGALSYEQYF. DNA for the CDR3: TGTGCCAGCAGTCCTCGGATGGGGGCACTCTCCTACGAGCAGTACTTC.